These 21 T cell receptor beta chains came from one sample sequenced in a study of T cells after yellow fever vaccination. TCRdb passed the 5' RACE reads through MiXCR, listing each CDR3 protein once. This table holds a few hundred thousand distinct CDR3 sequences, roughly 19% found once. The sequences come from PBMCs, collected 15 days after the yellow fever booster vaccination. The source is a man aged 25-45 years who received the YFV17D yellow fever vaccine.

The J gene is TRBJ1-5, the V gene TRBV19, with D unresolved. Trimming removed 2 bases at V and 1 base at J, with 12 bases between. CDR3 length equals 16 residues. Germline V lookup: CDR1 LNHDA, CDR2 SQIVND (reference sequence). The CDR3: CASSIRLLSSNQPQHF. CDR3 DNA sequence: TGTGCCAGTAGTATAAGGTTACTCTCAAGCAATCAGCCCCAGCATTTT.

This clonotype occurred a few times. In DNA, the CDR3 is TGTGCCAGCAGCTTCAACTCCGGGACTAGCGGGAGGGCCTTGTACTTC. It codes for CASSFNSGTSGRALYF. The chain has TRBV11-2 and TRBJ2-7; TRBD2 matches at 16 bases. Germline CDR1 and CDR2: SGHAT and FQNNGV. Trimming cost V 3 bases and J 12 bases; bases outside gene matches: 11. This CDR3 has 16 amino acids.

The chain carries TRBV28 and TRBJ2-4; TRBD2 is a possible D gene (5 bases). The CDR3 is made up of 13 amino acids. The germline V and J ends were trimmed by 6 bases and 8 bases, with 14 bases remaining between them. Germline lookup yields CDR1 MDHEN and CDR2 SYDVKM. DNA of the CDR3: TGTGCCAGCAGGTTACCGGGAACATACATTCAGTACTTC. Translating gives CASRLPGTYIQYF.

The rearrangement links TRBV12-3 or TRBV12-4 to TRBJ1-6; D is ambiguous. The germline V and J ends were trimmed by 3 bases and 2 bases, with 20 bases remaining between them. The CDR3 sequence is 19 residues long. The CDR3 bases are TGTGCCAGCAGTTTCTCGGGGTTGGTGTTTAGTACCTATAATTCACCCCTCCACTTT. It specifies CASSFSGLVFSTYNSPLHF.

This clonotype was counted between two and nine times. The chain employs TRBV6-2 or TRBV6-3 and TRBJ1-1, with D possibly being TRBD1 (5 bases). CDR1 and CDR2 (germline): MNHEY, SVGEGT. The CDR3 is 13 residues long. Trimming shortened V by 7 bases and J by 9 bases, and 18 bases separated the two germline ends. The CDR3 DNA is TGTGCCAGCAACCAGACGGGGCGCAAGAAAGCTTTCTTT. This gives the protein CASNQTGRKKAFF.

This clonotype was observed a handful of times. The chain uses TRBV7-3 and TRBJ2-1, with 8 nucleotides matching TRBD2. This CDR3 has 17 amino acids. Germline V CDR1 and CDR2: SGHTA, FQGTGA. J gave up 7 bases and V 5 bases, and 16 bases lay outside the gene matches. CDR3 residues: CASSHSRTGGPENEQFF. CDR3 nucleotide sequence: TGTGCCAGCAGCCATAGCCGTACGGGAGGGCCTGAAAATGAGCAGTTCTTC.

The CDR3 protein is CASSFSGGRTGSHEQYF. DNA for the CDR3: TGTGCCAGCAGCTTTTCGGGGGGGCGGACAGGGTCTCACGAGCAGTACTTC. The rearrangement joins TRBV7-9 to TRBJ2-7; D possibly matches TRBD1 or TRBD2 (8 bases each). Trimming removed 3 bases from V and 5 bases from J, with 23 bases in between. From germline, CDR1 is SEHNR and CDR2 FQNEAQ (reference sequence). The CDR3 extends over 17 amino acids.

A few counts support this clonotype. The chain combines TRBV19 with TRBJ2-3; the match to TRBD1 covers 7 bases. The germline V gene has CDR1 LNHDA and CDR2 SQIVND (reference sequence). V shed 7 bases, J shed 2 bases, and the junction held 6 bases outside the gene matches. CDR3 length: 14 residues. CDR3 in amino acids: CASTRDSLTDTQYF. CDR3 in DNA: TGTGCCAGTACCCGGGACAGCCTCACAGATACGCAGTATTTT.

This clonotype has more than one count but fewer than ten. This chain uses TRBV6-5 with TRBJ2-7; the D is unclear. This CDR3 comprises 13 residues. Trimming took 2 bases from V and 7 from J, leaving 12 bases between them. Germline V CDR1 and CDR2: MNHEY, SVGAGI. DNA for the CDR3: TGTGCCAGCAGTTACGGTGGCGGAGTTGAGCAGTACTTC. It translates to CASSYGGGVEQYF.

V usage is TRBV19 and J usage is TRBJ1-5; possible D gene TRBD1, 6 bases. The V end lost 4 bases, the J end lost 5 bases, and 12 bases lay between the germline ends. From germline, CDR1 is LNHDA and CDR2 SQIVND (reference sequence). CDR3 length: 14 amino acids. CDR3 in amino acids: CASSTGGSDQPQHF. The CDR3 region has the DNA TGTGCCAGTAGTACTGGGGGCTCGGATCAGCCCCAGCATTTT.

This clonotype was recorded a few times. The genes are TRBV2 and TRBJ2-1, with D possibly being TRBD1 (6 bases). The length of the CDR3 is 14 residues. Germline-derived CDR1 and CDR2 are SNHLY and FYNNEI. Trimming took off 7 bases at V and 3 bases at J, with 13 bases between the two ends. The CDR3: CASNQGFSYNEQFF. CDR3 DNA sequence: TGTGCCAGCAACCAGGGGTTTAGCTACAATGAGCAGTTCTTC.

The rearrangement joins TRBV7-3 to TRBJ1-2, with TRBD1 matching over 7 bases. Germline V gives CDR1 SGHTA, CDR2 FQGTGA. Germline trimming cut 5 bases from V and 8 bases from J; bases unmatched to any gene: 11. CDR3 length: 14 amino acids. The CDR3 nucleotides are TGTGCCAGCAGCAGATCGGGCAGGGGGTCGGGCTACACCTTC. Encoded protein: CASSRSGRGSGYTF.

The chain combines TRBV29-1 with TRBJ1-4; the D gene is possibly TRBD1 (5 bases). Germline CDR1 reads SQVTM; CDR2 reads ANQGSEA. V was cut by 5 bases and J by 4 bases, with 11 bases left in between. The CDR3 length is 13 residues. The CDR3 region has the DNA TGCAGCGTTCTTGACGGGGGTAATGAAAAACTGTTTTTT. It encodes CSVLDGGNEKLFF. Complete variable domain (other parts from reference TRBV29-1 and TRBJ1-4): SAVISQKPSRDICQRGTSLTIQCQVDSQVTMMFWYRQQPGQSLTLIATANQGSEATYESGFVIDKFPISRPNLTFSTLTVSNMSPEDSSIYLCSVLDGGNEKLFFGSGTQLSVL.

This clonotype was detected only a few times. The chain is built from TRBV10-1 and TRBJ2-2; 8 bases are shared with TRBD1. The V gene end was trimmed by 3 bases and the J gene end by 4 bases; junction bases not matched to a gene: 7. The CDR3 is 16 residues long. CDR1 is WNHNN, CDR2 SYGVQD, per germline (reference sequence). The CDR3 DNA follows: TGCGCCAGCAGTGACCCAGGGGGCTCGACCACCGGGGAGCTGTTTTTT. This translates into CASSDPGGSTTGELFF.

The chain couples TRBV10-3 to TRBJ2-7; TRBD1 aligns across 10 bases. Germline V lookup: CDR1 ENHRY, CDR2 SYGVKD. This CDR3 region has 14 residues. With V trimmed by 6 bases and J by 5 bases, 7 bases remained unmatched. The CDR3 here is CAIRMGTGVNEQYF. CDR3 bases: TGTGCCATCAGAATGGGGACAGGGGTAAACGAGCAGTACTTC.

This clonotype was detected a few times. The rearrangement uses TRBV18 and TRBJ2-5; no clear D gene. This CDR3 contains 14 residues. V gave up 2 bases and J gave up 0 bases, with 7 bases separating them. Germline loops: CDR1 KGHSH, CDR2 LQKENI. CDR3 bases: TGTGCCAGCTCACCATGGGCCAACCAAGAGACCCAGTACTTC. This translates into CASSPWANQETQYF.

The rearrangement joins TRBV5-6 to TRBJ2-5; 10 nucleotides align to TRBD1. V lost 4 bases to trimming and J lost 5 bases; unmatched junction nucleotides: 11. The germline V gene encodes CDR1 SGHDT and CDR2 YYEEEE. This CDR3 contains 16 residues. The CDR3 region has the DNA TGTGCCAGCAGCCCAACCGACAGGGGGCAAGGCGAGACCCAGTACTTC. Protein product: CASSPTDRGQGETQYF.

V is TRBV10-3 and J is TRBJ2-3; no firm D call. The ends were cut back, 9 bases at V and 2 bases at J, with 12 bases in the middle. The germline V gene encodes CDR1 ENHRY and CDR2 SYGVKD. This CDR3 contains 13 residues. CDR3 in amino acids: CAILTSYTDTQYF. The CDR3 nucleotides are TGTGCCATTCTGACCTCCTACACAGATACGCAGTATTTT.

In DNA, the CDR3 is TGCGCCAGCAGCCGTCTAGCGGGAGGGAAAGGGAGCATTCAGTACTTC. Translated: CASSRLAGGKGSIQYF. V usage is TRBV5-1 and J usage is TRBJ2-4; 12 nucleotides align to TRBD2. This CDR3 has 16 residues. Germline loops: CDR1 SGHRS, CDR2 YFSETQ. The junction had 11 bases not matched to a gene; V was cut back by 4 bases and J by 9 bases.

The rearrangement joins TRBV7-2 to TRBJ2-1; D may be TRBD2 (6 bases). V lost 5 bases and J lost 10, with 18 bases in between. CDR3 length equals 14 residues. CDR1 is SGHTA, CDR2 FQGNSA, per germline. The CDR3 DNA sequence: TGTGCCAGCAGCACTAAACGGGAGACGAAGGAGCAGTTCTTC. Translated, it gives CASSTKRETKEQFF.

The gene calls are TRBV12-3 or TRBV12-4 and TRBJ2-1, with D unclear. The V gene lost 7 bases and the J gene lost 5 bases, with 12 bases spanning the gap. The length of the CDR3 is 13 residues. The CDR3 spells CASTGDFHNEQFF. Here the CDR3 DNA reads TGTGCCAGCACCGGCGACTTCCACAATGAGCAGTTCTTC.